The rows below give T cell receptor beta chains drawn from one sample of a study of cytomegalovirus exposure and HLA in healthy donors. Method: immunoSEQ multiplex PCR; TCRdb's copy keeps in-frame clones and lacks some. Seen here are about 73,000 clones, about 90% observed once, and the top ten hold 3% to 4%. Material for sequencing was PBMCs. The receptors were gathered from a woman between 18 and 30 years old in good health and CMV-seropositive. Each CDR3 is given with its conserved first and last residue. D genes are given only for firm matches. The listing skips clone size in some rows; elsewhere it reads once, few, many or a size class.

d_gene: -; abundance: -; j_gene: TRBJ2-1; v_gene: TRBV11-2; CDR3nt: TGTGCCAGCAGCGGGGGGTCTGAGCAGTTCTTC; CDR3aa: CASSGGSEQFF
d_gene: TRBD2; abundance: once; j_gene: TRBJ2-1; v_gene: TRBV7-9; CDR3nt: TGTGCCCTAACTAGCGGGGGGGCTTGGCAGTTCTTC; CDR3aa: CALTSGGAWQFF
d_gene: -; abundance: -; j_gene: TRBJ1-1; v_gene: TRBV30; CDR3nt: TGTGCCTGGAGTGTATGGGGGCGAACCATGAACACTGAAGCTTTCTTT; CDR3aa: CAWSVWGRTMNTEAFF
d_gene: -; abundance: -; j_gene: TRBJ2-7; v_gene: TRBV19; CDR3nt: TGTGCCAGTAGCGAGGACTCACTCTACGAGCAGTACTTC; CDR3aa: CASSEDSLYEQYF
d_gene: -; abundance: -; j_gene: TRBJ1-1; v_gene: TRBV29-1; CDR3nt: TGCAGCGTTCAAGGGGTGGACAGAAAAACCCGAAACACTGAAGCTTTCTTT; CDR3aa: CSVQGVDRKTRNTEAFF
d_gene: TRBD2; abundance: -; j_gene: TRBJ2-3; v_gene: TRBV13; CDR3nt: TGTGCCAGCAGCCCCCGGACTAGCGGGGATCTTGGCACAGATACGCAGTATTTT; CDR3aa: CASSPRTSGDLGTDTQYF
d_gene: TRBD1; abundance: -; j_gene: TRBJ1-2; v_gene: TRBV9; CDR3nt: TGTGCCAGCAGCGTAGGACAGGGGAAGAACTATGGCTACACCTTC; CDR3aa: CASSVGQGKNYGYTF
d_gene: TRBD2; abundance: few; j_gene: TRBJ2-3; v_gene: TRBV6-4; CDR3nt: TGTGCCAGCAGTGAGGGGGCTAGCGGGAGAGATACGCAGTATTTT; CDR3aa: CASSEGASGRDTQYF
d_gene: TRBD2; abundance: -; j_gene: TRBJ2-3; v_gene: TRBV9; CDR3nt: TGTGCCAGCAGCGTAGGCGGGGGGCTTACAGATACGCAGTATTTT; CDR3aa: CASSVGGGLTDTQYF
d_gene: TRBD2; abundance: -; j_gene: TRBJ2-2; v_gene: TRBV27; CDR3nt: TGTGCCAGCAGCCAACAGGGACTAGCGGGACACACCGGGGAGCTGTTTTTT; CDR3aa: CASSQQGLAGHTGELFF
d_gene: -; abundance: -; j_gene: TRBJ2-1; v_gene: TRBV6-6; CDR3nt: TGTGCCAGCACTCCCCCGGGCCAGGGGCAGTTCTTC; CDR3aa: CASTPPGQGQFF
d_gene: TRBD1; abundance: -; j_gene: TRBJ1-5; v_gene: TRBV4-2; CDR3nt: TGTGCCAGCAGCCAAGGCAGGGGGCGTAATCAGCCCCAGCATTTT; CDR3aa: CASSQGRGRNQPQHF
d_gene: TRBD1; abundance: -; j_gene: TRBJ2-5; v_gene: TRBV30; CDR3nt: TGTGCCTGGAGTCATGAGGACAGGGGGGAAGGAGAGACCCAGTACTTC; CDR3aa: CAWSHEDRGEGETQYF
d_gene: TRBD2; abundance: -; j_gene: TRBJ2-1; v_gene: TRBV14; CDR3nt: TGTGCCAGCACTCCCCGGGGGGCGGGGGGTATCCTCTACAATGAGCAGTTCTTC; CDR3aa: CASTPRGAGGILYNEQFF
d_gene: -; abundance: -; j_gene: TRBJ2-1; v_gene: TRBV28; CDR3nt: TGTGCCAGCATCGAAGGCTCCGGGTACAATGAGCAGTTCTTC; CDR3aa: CASIEGSGYNEQFF
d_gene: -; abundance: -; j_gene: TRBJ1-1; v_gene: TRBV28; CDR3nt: TGTGCCAGCAGCCCCCTCGAGGGGGACCGGTGGGGTGAAGCTTTCTTT; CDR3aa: CASSPLEGDRWGEAFF
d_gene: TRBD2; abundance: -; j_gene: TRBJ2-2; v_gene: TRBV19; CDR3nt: TGTGCCAGTAGCCCCACTAGCGGGATGGCCGGGGAGCTGTTTTTT; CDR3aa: CASSPTSGMAGELFF
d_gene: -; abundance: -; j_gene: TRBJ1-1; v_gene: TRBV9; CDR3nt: TGTGCCAGCAGCGTAGGACGAGGGGGAGAAACTGAAGCTTTCTTT; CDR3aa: CASSVGRGGETEAFF
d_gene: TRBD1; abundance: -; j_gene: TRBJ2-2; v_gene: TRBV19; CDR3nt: TGTGCCAGTAGTACCCAGGGGGCGCTTGGGGAGCTGTTTTTT; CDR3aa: CASSTQGALGELFF
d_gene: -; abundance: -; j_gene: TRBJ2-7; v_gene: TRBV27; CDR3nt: TGTGCCAGCAGTCCCCGGGACACACTGTACGAGCAGTACTTC; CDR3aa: CASSPRDTLYEQYF
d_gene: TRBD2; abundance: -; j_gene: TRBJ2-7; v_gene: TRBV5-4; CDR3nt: TGTGCCAGCAGCTTATCTGCGGGAGGGCGCTACGAGCAGTACTTC; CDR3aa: CASSLSAGGRYEQYF
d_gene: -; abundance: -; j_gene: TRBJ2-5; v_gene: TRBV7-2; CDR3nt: TGTGCCAGCAGCAGACAGAGCTTTGATCAAGAGACCCAGTACTTC; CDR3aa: CASSRQSFDQETQYF
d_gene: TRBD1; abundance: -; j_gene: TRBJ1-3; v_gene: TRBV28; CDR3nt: TGTGCCACCCGACAGGGAACCTCTGGAAACACCATATATTTT; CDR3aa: CATRQGTSGNTIYF
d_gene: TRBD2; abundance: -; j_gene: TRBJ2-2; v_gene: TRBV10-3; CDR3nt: TGTGCCATCAGTTCTAGCGGGAGACCGTCCGGGGAGCTGTTTTTT; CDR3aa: CAISSSGRPSGELFF
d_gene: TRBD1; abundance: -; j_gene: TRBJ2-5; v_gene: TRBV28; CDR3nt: TGTGCCAGCAGACCGGACAGGTCCCAAGAGACCCAGTACTTC; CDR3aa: CASRPDRSQETQYF
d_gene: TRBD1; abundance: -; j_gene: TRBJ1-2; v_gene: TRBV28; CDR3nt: TGTGCCAGCAGTTTACGTGACAGGGATTTACACTATGGCTACACCTTC; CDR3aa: CASSLRDRDLHYGYTF
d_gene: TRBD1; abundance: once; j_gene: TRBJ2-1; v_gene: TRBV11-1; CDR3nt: TGTGCCAGCAGCCGGGGACAGGGAAGCTACAATGAGCAGTTCTTC; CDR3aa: CASSRGQGSYNEQFF
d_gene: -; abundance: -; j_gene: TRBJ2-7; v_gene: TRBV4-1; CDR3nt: TGCGCCAGCAGCCAAGAAAGCCGTATGTTCTCCTACGAGCAGTACTTC; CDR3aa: CASSQESRMFSYEQYF
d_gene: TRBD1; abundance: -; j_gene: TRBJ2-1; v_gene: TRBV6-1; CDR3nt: TGTGCCAGCAGGGGACAGGGTTACAATGAGCAGTTCTTC; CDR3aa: CASRGQGYNEQFF
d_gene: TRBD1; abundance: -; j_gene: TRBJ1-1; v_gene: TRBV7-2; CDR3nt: TGTGCCAGCAGCACCAGGACAGGGGCGAACACTGAAGCTTTCTTT; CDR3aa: CASSTRTGANTEAFF
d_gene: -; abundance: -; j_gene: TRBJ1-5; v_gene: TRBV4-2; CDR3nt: TGTGCCAGCAGCCCCGACTCAAGCAATCAGCCCCAGCATTTT; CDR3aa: CASSPDSSNQPQHF
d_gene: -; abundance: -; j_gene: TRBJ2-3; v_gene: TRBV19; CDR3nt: TGTGGGGGGGGGCGCGGGTCGACAGATACGCAGTATTTT; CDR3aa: CGGGRGSTDTQYF
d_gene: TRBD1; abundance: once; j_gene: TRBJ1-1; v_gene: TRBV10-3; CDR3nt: TGTGCCATGGGCGCAGACAGGGACACTGAAGCTTTCTTT; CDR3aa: CAMGADRDTEAFF
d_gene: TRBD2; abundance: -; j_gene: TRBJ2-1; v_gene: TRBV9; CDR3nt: TGTGCCAGCAGCGACTCCTCCGGGACTAGCGGGGGGGACTATTACAATGAGCAGTTCTTC; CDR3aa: CASSDSSGTSGGDYYNEQFF
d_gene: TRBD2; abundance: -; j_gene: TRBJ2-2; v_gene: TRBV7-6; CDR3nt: TGTGCCAGCAGCTCACGGACTAGCGGGAGTCCCGGGGAGCTGTTTTTT; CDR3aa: CASSSRTSGSPGELFF
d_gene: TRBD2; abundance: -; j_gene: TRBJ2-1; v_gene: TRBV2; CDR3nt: TGTGCCAGCAGTACGGGACTAGCGGGATACAATGAGCAGTTCTTC; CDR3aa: CASSTGLAGYNEQFF
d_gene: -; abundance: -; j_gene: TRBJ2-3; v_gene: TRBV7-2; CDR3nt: TGTGCCAGCAGCTTAAGGGGGGACAGTAGCACAGATACGCAGTATTTT; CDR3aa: CASSLRGDSSTDTQYF
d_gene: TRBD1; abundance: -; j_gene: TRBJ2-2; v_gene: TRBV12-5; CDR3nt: TGTGCTAGTGGTTTGGGTAAGGGCAGGGGGAGCAGCACGAACACCGGGGAGCTGTTTTTT; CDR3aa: CASGLGKGRGSSTNTGELFF
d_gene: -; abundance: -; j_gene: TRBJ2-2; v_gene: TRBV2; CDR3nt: TGTGCCAGCTTTGCGGATGTGAACACCGGGGAGCTGTTTTTT; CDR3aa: CASFADVNTGELFF
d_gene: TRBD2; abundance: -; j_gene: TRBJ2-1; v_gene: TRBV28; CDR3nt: TGTGCCAGCAGTTTCTCTAGCGGATCCTACAATGAGCAGTTCTTC; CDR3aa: CASSFSSGSYNEQFF
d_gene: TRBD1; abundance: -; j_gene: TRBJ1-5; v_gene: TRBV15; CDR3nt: TGTGCCACCAGAGGACAGGGCCCCCATAGCAATCAGCCCCAGCATTTT; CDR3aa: CATRGQGPHSNQPQHF
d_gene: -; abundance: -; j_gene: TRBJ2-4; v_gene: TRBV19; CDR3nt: TGTGCCAGTAGTATTCCGGGGATGGCCAAAAACATTCAGTACTTC; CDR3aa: CASSIPGMAKNIQYF